This T cell receptor beta chain was sequenced during a study of blood T cell repertoires in COVID-19. Only in-frame clones appear in the TCRdb table, and some are missing; sequencing was by immunoSEQ multiplex PCR. Counted here are around 41,000 clones, around four fifths occurring once; the ten biggest clones make up about 44%. Germline CDR1 MNHEY, CDR2 SVGAGI. Trimming stripped 5 bases from V and 3 bases from J, with 16 bases between. The CDR3 length is 15 residues. The chain links TRBV6-5 to TRBJ2-5, with a tentative D call TRBD1 (6 bases). Source material: peripheral blood. This TCR came from a woman aged 80 or over with active or convalescent COVID-19. CDR3 nucleotide sequence: TGTGCCAGCAGTCCCTACGTGGCAGGGGAAGAGACCCAGTACTTC. This encodes CASSPYVAGEETQYF.